Listed below are T cell receptor beta chains from one sample, sequenced in a study of blood T cell repertoires in COVID-19. Sequencing was performed with immunoSEQ multiplex PCR; in TCRdb, only in-frame clones are kept and a portion is missing. The data show around 620,000 clones, 80% to 90% seen once. Sequenced input: peripheral blood. Source of these receptors: a young woman with acute or convalescent COVID-19. Each CDR3 is given without its conserved first and last residue.

TRBV19	TRBJ1-1	ASRWTGGMNTEAF
TRBV30	TRBJ1-5	AWSATGVSNQPQH
TRBV7-3	TRBJ1-2	ASSLNRGQGGYT
TRBV7-8	TRBJ2-7	ASSLQGNEQY
TRBV5-1	TRBJ2-2	ASSLSGRDTGELF
TRBV7-9	TRBJ1-1	ASSLASREAF
TRBV30	TRBJ1-1	ASGQGIAF
TRBV7-9	TRBJ1-1	ASSFDRGWTEAF
TRBV5-5	TRBJ1-2	ASSLEVTETYGYT
TRBV19	TRBJ2-7	ASSHGTGGYEQY
TRBV29-1	TRBJ1-2	SVWTGNYGYT
TRBV6-4	TRBJ1-2	ASSSSGAGVSGYT
TRBV28	TRBJ1-1	ASSSSRTAMNTEAF
TRBV7-2	TRBJ1-2	ASSREEGYGYT
TRBV19	TRBJ1-2	ASSTGYGYT
TRBV19	TRBJ1-5	ASSPRTGGDGQPQH
TRBV24-1	TRBJ1-5	ATSDPRGNQPQH
TRBV7-2	TRBJ1-1	ASSNRVQGFEAF
TRBV9	TRBJ1-2	ASSQFSVGYT
TRBV13	TRBJ2-1	ASSLGADEQF
TRBV5-1	TRBJ1-6	ASSLQQGVHSSPLH
TRBV5-6	TRBJ1-2	ASLSRVGYGYT
TRBV18	TRBJ1-2	ASSLTGAGYT
TRBV5-6	TRBJ2-7	ASSLSSGGPHEQY
TRBV5-1	TRBJ1-5	ASSPAGGKQPQH
TRBV30	TRBJ2-5	AWSVPSGGVETQY
TRBV2	TRBJ1-5	ASSAQDRSQPQH
TRBV7-6	TRBJ2-1	ASSLAHRGGSYNEQF
TRBV7-3	TRBJ1-3	ASSAREGNTIY
TRBV12-2	TRBJ2-2	ASRLAIAEGLNTGELF
TRBV2	TRBJ1-2	ASINSRGGGGYT
TRBV4-3	TRBJ2-6	ASSQGDQGFSGANVLT
TRBV11-3	TRBJ2-3	ASSLDWTGASTDTQY
TRBV2	TRBJ1-3	ASSLDRETAPLY
TRBV19	TRBJ1-1	ASSIAGELAF
TRBV4-1	TRBJ2-5	ASSQTPAQGTQY
TRBV29-1	TRBJ2-7	SVERRDRGGSYEQY
TRBV2	TRBJ2-3	ASLSRRVY
TRBV4-3	TRBJ2-3	ASSQGESNLNTDTQY
TRBV5-5	TRBJ2-1	ASSSWTGNEQF
TRBV23-1	TRBJ2-1	ASGNNGGDNEQF
TRBV28	TRBJ1-1	ASSLLGAQNTEAF
TRBV24-1	TRBJ1-2	ATSDSRQGGYGYT
TRBV29-1	TRBJ1-4	SVGRQANEKLF
TRBV6-6	TRBJ1-3	ASSYSEQLSGNTIY
TRBV19	TRBJ2-3	ASSILLAGGTDTQY
TRBV30	TRBJ1-3	AWSAIAVGRWRNTIY
TRBV6-2/TRBV6-3	TRBJ2-6	ASSYGLAVNVLT
TRBV4-3	TRBJ2-3	ASSQVLAGAPG
TRBV9	TRBJ2-5	ASSVGSAETQY
TRBV28	TRBJ1-3	ATGRTEAGNTIY
TRBV15	TRBJ1-3	ATSPGSSSGNTIY
TRBV7-9	TRBJ1-5	ASSLDRGNQPQH
TRBV6-1	TRBJ2-3	ASSEAKWTASTDTQY
TRBV6-2/TRBV6-3	TRBJ2-5	ASSTRTGGFLRAQY